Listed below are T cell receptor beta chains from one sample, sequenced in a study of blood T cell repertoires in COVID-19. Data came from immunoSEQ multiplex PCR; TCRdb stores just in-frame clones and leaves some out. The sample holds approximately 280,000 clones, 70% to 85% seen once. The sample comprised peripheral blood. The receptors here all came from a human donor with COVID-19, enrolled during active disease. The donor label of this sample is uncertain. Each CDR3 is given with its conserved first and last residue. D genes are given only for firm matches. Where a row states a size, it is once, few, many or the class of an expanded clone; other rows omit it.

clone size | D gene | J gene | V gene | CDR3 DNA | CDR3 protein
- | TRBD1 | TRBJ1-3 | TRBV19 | TGTGCCAGTAGTACGAGCACCGGACAGGAAAACACCATATATTTT | CASSTSTGQENTIYF
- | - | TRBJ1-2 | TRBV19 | TGTGCCAGTAGGAGCGCTACACTTAACTATGGCTACACCTTC | CASRSATLNYGYTF
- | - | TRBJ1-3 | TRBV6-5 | TGTGCCAGCAGTCCCCAGGTCTCTGGAAACACCATATATTTT | CASSPQVSGNTIYF
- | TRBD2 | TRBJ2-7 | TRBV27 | TGTGCCAGCAGTTTTTCTAGCGGGAGGGTATACGAGCAGTACTTC | CASSFSSGRVYEQYF
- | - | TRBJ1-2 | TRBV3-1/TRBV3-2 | TGTGCCAGCAGCGCGACAGGACAATATGGCTACACCTTC | CASSATGQYGYTF
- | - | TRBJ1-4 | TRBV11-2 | TGTGCCAGCAGGTGGGGAGGACTTAATGAAAAACTGTTTTTT | CASRWGGLNEKLFF
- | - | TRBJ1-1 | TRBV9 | TGTGCCAGCAGCGTAGCCAGAAACACTGAAGCTTTCTTT | CASSVARNTEAFF
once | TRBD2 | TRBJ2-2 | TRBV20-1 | TGCAGTGCTAGTAGCCTGGGTCAGCGGGAGGGCGACGGGGAGCTGTTTTTT | CSASSLGQREGDGELFF
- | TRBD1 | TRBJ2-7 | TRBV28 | TGTGCCAGCAAATTTTCGGACAGGAGCTCCTACGAGCAGTACTTC | CASKFSDRSSYEQYF
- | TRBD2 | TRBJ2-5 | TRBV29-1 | TGCAGCGTTGAAGTCCGGGCTATAGCGGGAGAGACCCAGTACTTC | CSVEVRAIAGETQYF
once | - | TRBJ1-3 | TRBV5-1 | TGCGCCAGCAGCTTTGGAACGGAGGGGTACGGAAACACCATATATTTT | CASSFGTEGYGNTIYF
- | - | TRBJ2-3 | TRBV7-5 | TGTGCCAGAAGCTTATTGATACGGGAGTGGGATACGCAGTATTTT | CARSLLIREWDTQYF
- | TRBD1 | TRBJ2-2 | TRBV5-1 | TGCGCCAGCAGCTTAGTCCAGGGGGCCACCGGGGAGCTGTTTTTT | CASSLVQGATGELFF
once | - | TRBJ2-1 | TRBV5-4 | TGTGCCAGCAGCTTGTTGCTGGGAGTTTACAATGAGCAGTTCTTC | CASSLLLGVYNEQFF
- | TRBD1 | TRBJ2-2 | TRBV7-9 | TGTGCCAGCAGACCCACAGGGGGCGACGGGGAGCTGTTTTTT | CASRPTGGDGELFF
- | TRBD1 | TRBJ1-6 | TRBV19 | TGTGCCAGTAGTATAGATCGGACAGGGAACAATTCACCCCTCCACTTT | CASSIDRTGNNSPLHF
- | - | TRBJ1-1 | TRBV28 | TGTGCCAGCAGTTTACGACCTGGGGCGAGGAACACTGAAGCTTTCTTT | CASSLRPGARNTEAFF
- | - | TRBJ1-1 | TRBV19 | TGTGCCAGTAGTATAGATACCGGGGTTGACACTGAAGCTTTCTTT | CASSIDTGVDTEAFF
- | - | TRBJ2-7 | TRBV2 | TGTGCCAGCAGTGGGTCAGGTTACGAGCAGTACTTC | CASSGSGYEQYF
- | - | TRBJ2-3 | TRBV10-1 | TGCGCCAGCAGTGACCCCGCAGATACGCAGTATTTT | CASSDPADTQYF
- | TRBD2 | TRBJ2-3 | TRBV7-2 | TGTGCCAGCAGCCCGACAGCGGGATTTACAGATACGCAGTATTTT | CASSPTAGFTDTQYF
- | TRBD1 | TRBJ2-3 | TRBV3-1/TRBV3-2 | TGTGCCAGCAGCCACCAGGGGGCGCGGGGAACAGATACGCAGTATTTT | CASSHQGARGTDTQYF
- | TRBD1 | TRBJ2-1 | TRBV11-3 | TGTGCCAGCAGCTTAGAGGACAGGGGGGGAAATGAGCAGTTCTTC | CASSLEDRGGNEQFF
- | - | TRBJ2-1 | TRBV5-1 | TGCGCCAGCAGCTTAGGATACGTGCGGGCACCCTACAATGAGCAGTTCTTC | CASSLGYVRAPYNEQFF
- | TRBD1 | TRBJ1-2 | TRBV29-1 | TGCAGCGTTGTAGACAGGGGAGAATATGTGGGTGGCTACACCTTC | CSVVDRGEYVGGYTF
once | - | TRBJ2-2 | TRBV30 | TGTGCCTGGAGTGTACGGCGGGGATCCGGGGAGCTGTTTTTT | CAWSVRRGSGELFF
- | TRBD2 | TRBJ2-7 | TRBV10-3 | TGTGCCATCAGTGATGGACTAGCGGGGAGCTCCTACGAGCAGTACTTC | CAISDGLAGSSYEQYF
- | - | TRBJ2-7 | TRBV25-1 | TGTGCCAGCAGTGAATATAGGTGGCAGGGTGTGAACGAGCAGTACTTC | CASSEYRWQGVNEQYF
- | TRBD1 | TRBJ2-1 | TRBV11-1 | TGTGCCAGCAGCTCTGGGGGACAGGATTACAATGAGCAGTTCTTC | CASSSGGQDYNEQFF
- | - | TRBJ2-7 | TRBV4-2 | TGTGCCAGCAGCCAAGCCAGCGGGTATGCCTACGAGCAGTACTTC | CASSQASGYAYEQYF
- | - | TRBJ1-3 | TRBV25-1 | TGTGCCAGCAGGGAGTCTGTAGGAGGATTCGCCGGAAACACCATATATTTT | CASRESVGGFAGNTIYF
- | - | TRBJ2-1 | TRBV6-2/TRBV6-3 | TGTGCCAGCAGCCCTGACGGGTTGGGCAATGAGCAGTTCTTC | CASSPDGLGNEQFF
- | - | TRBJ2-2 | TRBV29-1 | TGCAGCTGCCCAGCAGGCACCGGGGAGCTGTTTTTT | CSCPAGTGELFF
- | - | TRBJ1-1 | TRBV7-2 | TGTGCCAGCAGCTCAACGACAGGTGGGTACACTGAAGCTTTCTTT | CASSSTTGGYTEAFF
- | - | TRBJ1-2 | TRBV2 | TGTGCCAGCAGTGAAGTCTCAGGGTCCAACTATGGCTACACCTTC | CASSEVSGSNYGYTF
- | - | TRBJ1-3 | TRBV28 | TGTGCCAGCAGTTTGTTTGGGACACTCTCTGGAAACACCATATATTTT | CASSLFGTLSGNTIYF
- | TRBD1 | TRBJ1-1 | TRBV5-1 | TGCGCCAGCAGCTTAGACGGACAGGGCCTCACTGAAGCTTTCTTT | CASSLDGQGLTEAFF
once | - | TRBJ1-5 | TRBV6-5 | TGTGCCAGCAGTTCTACAGGGAATCAGCCCCAGCATTTT | CASSSTGNQPQHF
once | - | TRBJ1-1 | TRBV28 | TGTGCCAGCAGCTCTCCCGGAGAACACATCGGCCCTAGTGCTTTCTTT | CASSSPGEHIGPSAFF
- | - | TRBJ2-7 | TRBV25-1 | TGTGCCAGTCTAAACCGGGACTCCACTTTCTCCTACGAGCAGTACTTC | CASLNRDSTFSYEQYF
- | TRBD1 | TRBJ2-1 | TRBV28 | TGTGCCAGCAGTAAGACAGGGTTGTTTGATGAGCAGTTCTTC | CASSKTGLFDEQFF
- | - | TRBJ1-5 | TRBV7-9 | TGTGCCAGCGGGCCTCTAAATAGCAATCAGCCCCAGCATTTT | CASGPLNSNQPQHF